A selection of T cell receptor beta chains follows, all from one sample in a study of PD-L1 blockade in urothelial cancer. Assay used: immunoSEQ multiplex PCR; TCRdb lists only in-frame clones, some missing. The sample consists of about 52,000 clones, approximately 88% of them appearing once. The source was PBMCs, collected around atezolizumab (anti-PD-L1) treatment. The receptors were gathered from a man aged 45-65 years with urothelial cancer. CDR3s include the opening cysteine and the closing phenylalanine or tryptophan. D genes are given only for firm matches.

len,v_gene,j_gene,d_gene,CDR3aa
14,TRBV5-1,TRBJ1-4,.,CASRLGGVNEKLFF
14,TRBV7-2,TRBJ1-4,TRBD1,CASSRDRVDEKLFF
15,TRBV4-2,TRBJ2-1,TRBD2,CASSPRTSGGPEQFF
14,TRBV27,TRBJ2-7,TRBD1,CASSPPYRGWEQYF
15,TRBV27,TRBJ2-5,TRBD2,CASSLGTSGKETQYF
15,TRBV28,TRBJ2-1,TRBD2,CASSPLAGAYNEQFF
13,TRBV5-4,TRBJ2-7,TRBD2,CAKGTSPWDEQYF
14,TRBV7-3,TRBJ2-1,.,CASSLSSGNNEQFF
15,TRBV11-2,TRBJ2-2,.,CASSLAFRGTGELFF
18,TRBV9,TRBJ2-1,TRBD2,CASSVPTGVAGVGNEQFF
15,TRBV30,TRBJ2-6,.,CAGTSRDSGANVLTF
15,TRBV28,TRBJ2-1,TRBD2,CASSISGSKFYEQFF
14,TRBV6-5,TRBJ2-5,.,CASRALLKQETQYF
15,TRBV12-5,TRBJ2-1,.,CASGLTRSSYNEQFF
12,TRBV13,TRBJ1-4,TRBD1,CASSFRTGQLFF
13,TRBV5-1,TRBJ2-7,.,CASSPSWSYEQYF
11,TRBV28,TRBJ2-7,.,CASSLRDEQYF
14,TRBV7-2,TRBJ2-1,.,CASSLYGAYNEQFF
14,TRBV9,TRBJ1-3,.,CASNQGSSGNTIYF
15,TRBV29-1,TRBJ2-2,.,CSVEDLDRRAGELFF
13,TRBV10-2,TRBJ2-5,TRBD2,CASTRGEGETQYF
12,TRBV7-8,TRBJ2-5,.,CASSRDQGTQYF
13,TRBV18,TRBJ2-1,.,CASSDAGYNEQFF
14,TRBV27,TRBJ2-3,.,CASNDLGRPHTQYF
13,TRBV29-1,TRBJ1-3,.,CSVSGVLGNTIYF
11,TRBV2,TRBJ2-2,.,CASRVAGELFF
13,TRBV7-2,TRBJ1-5,.,CASSPYRDQPQHF
14,TRBV6-5,TRBJ2-7,.,CASRSLGVNYEQYF